One and the same sample provided the 4 T cell receptor beta chains below, sequenced in a study of high-grade serous ovarian cancer treatment subgroups. Clones were read by immunoSEQ multiplex PCR, and TCRdb kept only the in-frame ones, dropping some. Of 11,000 or so clones detected, over 80% appear once; the ten largest clones hold under 8.5%. Tumor samples were taken before definitive surgery or chemotherapy. The source material was tumor tissue. These receptors were collected from a human donor with high-grade serous ovarian cancer.

The chain has TRBV18 and TRBJ1-6; D gene uncertain. The CDR3 extends over 12 amino acids. CDR1 and CDR2 from the germline V gene are KGHSH and LQKENI. With 5 bases removed from V and 5 bases from J, the gap between germline ends came to 4 bases. CDR3 region: CASSTNNSPLHF. CDR3 in DNA: TGTGCCAGCTCAACTAATAATTCACCCCTCCACTTT.

This clone was detected once. The V gene is TRBV30, the J gene TRBJ2-1, with D tentatively TRBD2 (7 bases). CDR3 length: 17 amino acids. CDR1 is GTSNPN, CDR2 SVGIG, per germline (reference sequence). V was pared by 3 bases and J by 0 bases, with 18 bases between. Written as DNA, the CDR3 is TGTGCCTGGAGCAGGGGAGGGGGAGCGGACTCCTACAATGAGCAGTTCTTC. Protein product: CAWSRGGGADSYNEQFF.

Concerning this clone: Different DNA sequences within this sample yield the same CDR3. The chain joins TRBV6-5 to TRBJ2-7; D is possibly TRBD2 (5 bases). The CDR3 has 14 amino acids. Germline CDR1 MNHEY, CDR2 SVGAGI. Trimming removed 2 bases from V and 3 bases from J, with 11 bases in between. The CDR3 coding sequence is TGTGCCAGCAGTTACGGCCCGAGGGACTACGAGCAGTACTTC. It is translated as CASSYGPRDYEQYF.

The V and J genes are TRBV5-4 and TRBJ2-3; tentative D call: TRBD1 (5 bases). CDR1 is SGHNT and CDR2 is YYREEE in the germline V gene (reference sequence). Deletions cut 2 bases from V and 7 bases from J, with 17 bases between. The CDR3 runs 15 residues. Here the CDR3 DNA reads TGTGCCAGCAGCTTAGGAGACAGACGGACGAATACGCAGTATTTT. Its protein product is CASSLGDRRTNTQYF.